This T cell receptor beta chain was captured in a study of blood T cell repertoires in COVID-19. Study background: Researchers got acute and convalescent COVID-19 samples from the United States, Italy and Spain. Nucleic acid was either cDNA or gDNA, and it came from T cells, B-cell-depleted T cells, or PBMCs.

Original handling: Amplification of reference gene primers was used by the study to estimate nucleated cell counts. The method was immunoSEQ multiplex PCR; TCRdb's version includes in-frame clones alone and lacks a portion of them. V and J calls and clone size follow that table, whereas D and trimming were derived from the DNA. The sample shows 130,000 or so clones, 70% to 90% of them seen only once. A single count supports this clone. Germline values: CDR1 SGHRS, CDR2 YFSETQ. V lost 0 bases and J 2 bases, leaving 21 bases between the germline ends. The CDR3 contains 18 residues. The gene calls are TRBV5-1 and TRBJ2-7, with D possibly TRBD2 on 7 matching bases. The sequence came from a human donor in a cohort sampled during active COVID-19. Sequences were obtained from peripheral blood. CDR3 loop: CASSLEVVFGGPPYEQYF. CDR3 nucleotides: TGCGCCAGCAGCTTGGAAGTGGTCTTCGGGGGGCCGCCCTACGAGCAGTACTTC.